A single sample gave rise to the 31 T cell receptor beta chains below, sequenced in a study of a mutant IDH1 vaccine in newly diagnosed glioma. As to time point: week 35, safety follow-up. Vaccine doses each comprised 300 ug of mutant IDH1 20-mer peptide, with topical imiquimod. Antigens for these TCRs are unknown. Profiled with immunoSEQ multiplex PCR; TCRdb holds only in-frame clones, not every one. In the table there are about 40,000 clones, 83% of which are singletons. The starting material was PBMCs, obtained from a glioma patient whose treatment included an IDH1 peptide vaccine. Receptor source: a woman between 45 and 65 years old with glioma.

The rearrangement uses TRBV2 and TRBJ2-1; no firm D call. This CDR3 contains 14 residues. Germline assignment: CDR1 SNHLY and CDR2 FYNNEI. The V end lost 6 bases, the J end lost 7 bases, and 16 bases lay between the germline ends. CDR3 DNA sequence: TGTGCCAGCAGCCAGGCCGACTCTGGGAATGAGCAGTTCTTC. Residues: CASSQADSGNEQFF.

The chain couples TRBV15 to TRBJ1-6, with D possibly matching TRBD1 (5 bases). Germline CDR1 and CDR2: LNHNV and YYDKDF (reference sequence). Trimming removed 0 bases at V and 12 bases at J, with 12 bases between. This CDR3 contains 14 residues. For the CDR3, the DNA is TGTGCCACCAGCAGAGATCGCAGGGATGGACCCCTCCACTTT. This codes for CATSRDRRDGPLHF. The variable domain in full, completed from reference TRBV15 and TRBJ1-6, reads DAMVIQNPRYQVTQFGKPVTLSCSQTLNHNVMYWYQQKSSQAPKLLFHYYDKDFNNEADTPDNFQSRRPNTSFCFLDIRSPGLGDTAMYLCATSRDRRDGPLHFGNGTRLTVT.

The chain combines TRBV30 with TRBJ2-7; no clear D gene. V shed 0 bases and J shed 5 bases, with 14 bases lying between them. The germline gives CDR1 GTSNPN, CDR2 SVGIG (reference sequence). The CDR3 is 14 residues long. The CDR3 here is CAWSVSSRRNEQYF. CDR3 coding DNA: TGTGCCTGGAGTGTAAGTAGCAGGCGGAACGAGCAGTACTTC.

The chain combines TRBV4-1 with TRBJ2-3; D is uncertain. CDR1 and CDR2 (germline): MGHRA, YSYEKL. There are 14 residues in the CDR3. V was cut by 4 bases and J by 0 bases, with 8 bases left in between. For the CDR3, the DNA is TGCGCCAGCAGCCCCGAACCTAGCACAGATACGCAGTATTTT. Translating gives CASSPEPSTDTQYF.

The chain recombines TRBV6-1 with TRBJ1-2; 10 positions agree with TRBD1. Trimming removed 2 bases from V and 4 bases from J; junction bases left unmatched: 7. There are 16 residues in the CDR3. Germline CDR1 is MNHNS and CDR2 is SASEGT. CDR3 sequence: CASSEWGGQGFYGYTF. CDR3 in DNA: TGTGCCAGCAGTGAATGGGGGGGACAGGGGTTCTATGGCTACACCTTC.

The chain uses TRBV7-9 and TRBJ1-2; 10 bases fit TRBD1. The ends lost 5 bases at V and 1 base at J; junction bases unmatched: 7. Germline-derived CDR1 and CDR2 are SEHNR and FQNEAQ (reference sequence). There are 16 residues in the CDR3. The CDR3 is CASSQLGQGNNYGYTF. Written as DNA, the CDR3 is TGTGCCAGCAGCCAGTTGGGACAGGGGAATAACTATGGCTACACCTTC.

The V gene is TRBV9, the J gene TRBJ2-7; 7 positions match TRBD2. Germline V CDR1 and CDR2: SGDLS, YYNGEE. V shed 4 bases and J 0 bases; nucleotides not matched to a gene: 7. The CDR3 has 15 residues. The CDR3 sequence: CASSPLSGFSYEQYF. Here the CDR3 DNA reads TGTGCCAGCAGCCCCCTTAGCGGGTTCTCCTACGAGCAGTACTTC.

This clone was seen more than once but under ten times. The chain carries TRBV29-1 and TRBJ1-2; TRBD1 is a possible D gene (5 bases). Germline lookup yields CDR1 SQVTM and CDR2 ANQGSEA. The length of the CDR3 is 11 residues. The V end was cut by 7 bases, the J end by 7 bases, with 13 bases between. The DNA of the CDR3 is TGCAGCGCCCGACAGCGGGGTGGCTACACCTTC. It is translated as CSARQRGGYTF. Together with reference TRBV29-1 and TRBJ1-2, the CDR3 gives the full variable domain: SAVISQKPSRDICQRGTSLTIQCQVDSQVTMMFWYRQQPGQSLTLIATANQGSEATYESGFVIDKFPISRPNLTFSTLTVSNMSPEDSSIYLCSARQRGGYTFGSGTRLTVV.

The count of this clone is one. The chain carries TRBV6-1 and TRBJ1-1; TRBD1 is a possible D gene (5 bases). Germline V CDR1 and CDR2: MNHNS, SASEGT. Trimming took off 8 bases at V and 4 bases at J, with 17 bases between the two ends. CDR3 size: 14 residues. As DNA, the CDR3 is TGTGCCAGCTCAACGGGGCAGGGAGGCACTGAAGCTTTCTTT. Protein product: CASSTGQGGTEAFF.

The rearrangement joins TRBV9 to TRBJ2-1, with 11 bases lining up with TRBD2. Germline V gene sequence: CDR1 SGDLS, CDR2 YYNGEE. Trimming cost V 0 bases and J 4 bases; bases outside gene matches: 6. This CDR3 has 17 residues. The CDR3 bases are TGTGCCAGCAGCGTAGTAGCGGGGGGGCTTGGATACAATGAGCAGTTCTTC. Encoded protein: CASSVVAGGLGYNEQFF. The full variable domain, rest sourced from reference TRBV9 and TRBJ2-1, is DSGVTQTPKHLITATGQRVTLRCSPRSGDLSVYWYQQSLDQGLQFLIQYYNGEERAKGNILERFSAQQFPDLHSELNLSSLELGDSALYFCASSVVAGGLGYNEQFFGPGTRLTVL.

The gene calls are TRBV6-5 and TRBJ2-3, with TRBD1 identical over 8 bases. Germline CDR1 reads MNHEY; CDR2 reads SVGAGI. This CDR3 spans 14 amino acids. V shed 5 bases and J 0 bases; nucleotides not matched to a gene: 1. CDR3 amino acids: CASSNRGSTDTQYF. CDR3 nucleotides: TGTGCCAGCAGTAACAGGGGGAGCACAGATACGCAGTATTTT.

CDR3 protein: CASQKADGGNTEAFF. DNA for the CDR3: TGTGCCAGCCAAAAGGCCGATGGGGGGAACACTGAAGCTTTCTTT. The chain couples TRBV18 to TRBJ1-1, with TRBD1 as a possible D gene (5 bases). Trimming removed 8 bases from V and 1 base from J, with 17 bases in between. The CDR3 covers 15 residues. The germline V gene has CDR1 KGHSH and CDR2 LQKENI.

This clone was detected only a few times. DNA for the CDR3: TGTGCCTGGGGGGCGGGGATTTCCAATCAGCCCCAGCATTTT. Translated, it gives CAWGAGISNQPQHF. The chain recombines TRBV30 with TRBJ1-5, with D perhaps matching TRBD1 (5 bases). The CDR3 covers 14 residues. Germline CDR1 is GTSNPN and CDR2 is SVGIG (reference sequence). Trimming took 5 bases from V and 3 from J, leaving 14 bases between them.

This chain connects TRBV30 to TRBJ2-3; 10 bases are a match to TRBD1. V lost 0 bases and J lost 6; bases outside the gene matches: 6. CDR1 GTSNPN and CDR2 SVGIG come from the germline V gene (reference sequence). The CDR3 spans 15 residues. The CDR3, as DNA: TGTGCCTGGAGTGTCGGGACAGGGGTGGGGGATACGCAGTATTTT. This sequence encodes CAWSVGTGVGDTQYF.

This clone has just one count. The V gene is TRBV7-2, the J gene TRBJ1-5; D gene unclear. Germline V gene lookup returns CDR1 SGHTA and CDR2 FQGNSA. This CDR3 is 16 amino acids long. The germline V and J ends were trimmed by 1 base and 1 base, with 11 bases remaining between them. The CDR3: CASSLDWSGSNQPQHF. The CDR3 nucleotides are TGTGCCAGCAGCTTAGACTGGTCGGGGAGCAATCAGCCCCAGCATTTT.

The chain combines TRBV29-1 with TRBJ1-2; 8 bases line up with TRBD1. Germline V lookup: CDR1 SQVTM, CDR2 ANQGSEA. The CDR3 contains 13 residues. With V trimmed by 2 bases and J by 8 bases, 7 bases remained unmatched. The CDR3 region is CSVESSGGEGYTF. The DNA of the CDR3 is TGCAGCGTTGAAAGTTCAGGGGGCGAAGGCTACACCTTC.

The chain has TRBV5-1 and TRBJ1-1; D ambiguous. Per the germline V gene, CDR1 is SGHRS and CDR2 is YFSETQ. Trimming left V 4 bases short and J 6 bases short, with 13 bases between. The CDR3 is made up of 13 amino acids. The CDR3 region is CASSLSGMAEAFF. In DNA, the CDR3 is TGCGCCAGCAGCCTCTCGGGAATGGCTGAAGCTTTCTTT.

This chain links TRBV6-6 with TRBJ1-5; D is uncertain. V was clipped by 0 bases and J by 5 bases, with 5 bases between them. The V gene's germline CDR1 is MNHNY and CDR2 SVGAGI (reference sequence). CDR3 length equals 13 residues. The CDR3 here is CASSYSRYQPQHF. In DNA, the CDR3 is TGTGCCAGCAGTTACTCCCGATATCAGCCCCAGCATTTT.

The chain joins TRBV6-5 to TRBJ1-1, with TRBD1 matching 9 bases. Trimming removed 8 bases from V and 1 base from J; junction bases left unmatched: 2. Germline values: CDR1 MNHEY, CDR2 SVGAGI. The CDR3 consists of 13 residues. The CDR3 sequence: CASLDRGNTEAFF. CDR3 coding DNA: TGTGCCAGCCTGGACAGGGGGAACACTGAAGCTTTCTTT.

This clone was observed a handful of times. J is TRBJ1-5 and V is TRBV27; D ambiguous. Germline CDR1 is MNHEY and CDR2 is SMNVEV (reference sequence). The V gene lost 6 bases and the J gene lost 3 bases, with 6 bases spanning the gap. There are 12 residues in the CDR3. The CDR3 nucleotides are TGTGCCAGCAGGGGGTCCAATCAGCCCCAGCATTTT. This codes for CASRGSNQPQHF.

The V gene is TRBV19, the J gene TRBJ1-5, with D perhaps TRBD1 (5 bases). V was trimmed by 7 bases and J by 2 bases, leaving 15 bases between them. CDR1 is LNHDA, CDR2 SQIVND, per germline (reference sequence). This CDR3 has 15 amino acids. CDR3 sequence: CASTLGLGGNQPQHF. CDR3 sequence (DNA): TGTGCCAGTACTTTGGGATTGGGGGGCAATCAGCCCCAGCATTTT.

The J gene is TRBJ1-1, the V gene TRBV19; 7 nucleotides align to TRBD1. The length of the CDR3 is 15 residues. Per the germline V gene, CDR1 is LNHDA and CDR2 is SQIVND (reference sequence). V shed 7 bases and J 4 bases; nucleotides not matched to a gene: 12. The chain's CDR3 is CASTDQGGGGTEAFF. The CDR3 DNA reads TGTGCCAGTACCGATCAAGGGGGCGGGGGCACTGAAGCTTTCTTT.

The V gene is TRBV7-2, the J gene TRBJ2-2; TRBD2 matches 8 bases. J lost 6 bases, V lost 1 base, and 1 base had no gene match. Germline V gene sequence: CDR1 SGHTA, CDR2 FQGNSA. This CDR3 contains 14 residues. The CDR3 here is CASSLGRGAGELFF. The CDR3 nucleotides are TGTGCCAGCAGCTTAGGGCGGGGGGCCGGGGAGCTGTTTTTT.

The rearrangement uses TRBV7-9 and TRBJ1-2; 7 bases match TRBD1. CDR1 is SEHNR, CDR2 FQNEAQ, per germline (reference sequence). The CDR3 covers 12 residues. V dropped 5 bases and J dropped 6; count of bases not matched to a gene: 3. The CDR3 protein is CASSIDRDGYTF. The CDR3 coding sequence is TGTGCCAGCAGCATAGACAGGGATGGCTACACCTTC.

The chain has TRBV7-2 and TRBJ2-7; a possible D gene is TRBD1 (5 bases). The CDR3 is made up of 13 amino acids. CDR1 SGHTA and CDR2 FQGNSA come from the germline V gene. The ends were cut back, 5 bases at V and 6 bases at J, with 14 bases in the middle. The CDR3 region has the DNA TGTGCCAGCAGCGCGGCAGGGCGCGGCGAGCAGTACTTC. Translation: CASSAAGRGEQYF.

J is TRBJ1-2 and V is TRBV6-5; D is possibly TRBD1 (5 bases). The CDR3 loop spans 15 amino acids. The V end was cut by 2 bases, the J end by 8 bases, with 18 bases between. Germline CDR1 reads MNHEY; CDR2 reads SVGAGI. CDR3 sequence: CASSYGRRGLGGYTF. CDR3 nucleotide sequence: TGTGCCAGCAGTTACGGCCGACGGGGCCTGGGGGGCTACACCTTC.

V is TRBV7-9 and J is TRBJ1-3; D unresolved. CDR1 is SEHNR and CDR2 is FQNEAQ in the germline V gene (reference sequence). Deletions cut 6 bases from V and 8 bases from J, with 11 bases between. The CDR3 extends over 12 amino acids. In DNA form, the CDR3 reads TGTGCCAGCAGAAGTGGAGTGGACACCATATATTTT. Protein sequence: CASRSGVDTIYF.

V is TRBV4-2 and J is TRBJ1-6; D is uncertain. The CDR3 is 15 amino acids. Germline CDR1 is LGHNA and CDR2 is YNFKEQ. The V and J ends lost 8 bases and 10 bases respectively, with 21 bases between them. The CDR3 DNA follows: TGTGCCAGCTCGATGGAGGAGCGGGCTGAATCACCCCTCCACTTT. This codes for CASSMEERAESPLHF.

The rearrangement joins TRBV18 to TRBJ1-1, with TRBD1 identical over 7 bases. V gave up 2 bases and J gave up 4 bases; unmatched junction bases: 10. Per germline, CDR1 KGHSH and CDR2 LQKENI. The CDR3 is made up of 16 amino acids. CDR3 in amino acids: CASSPNRQGVGTEAFF. DNA for the CDR3: TGTGCCAGCTCACCAAATCGACAGGGAGTGGGCACTGAAGCTTTCTTT.

J is TRBJ1-4 and V is TRBV4-1, with D perhaps TRBD1 (5 bases). CDR1 and CDR2 (germline): MGHRA, YSYEKL. This CDR3 comprises 16 residues. The germline V and J ends were trimmed by 0 bases and 7 bases, with 15 bases remaining between them. The CDR3 here is CASSQDRGTSLEKLFF. The CDR3 coding sequence is TGCGCCAGCAGCCAAGATCGGGGCACATCCCTTGAAAAACTGTTTTTT.

This rearrangement joins TRBV6-5 to TRBJ1-6; 7 bases are shared with TRBD1. The germline gives CDR1 MNHEY, CDR2 SVGAGI. V was clipped by 10 bases and J by 4 bases; unmatched bases: 4. The CDR3 is made up of 13 amino acids. This CDR3 reads CATGTVYNSPLHF. CDR3 bases: TGTGCCACCGGGACAGTGTATAATTCACCCCTCCACTTT.